These 20 T cell receptor beta chains originate from one sample sequenced in a study of T cells after posttransplantation cyclophosphamide (dated by TCRdb to about 2016). Libraries were built with the immunoSEQ multiplex PCR assay. This is the immuneACCESS table as TCRdb keeps it, with only in-frame sequences that have V and J called. A part of the clones is gone; compared with another copy, unresolved V genes explain less than half, and the rest is unexplained. Present in this sample are approximately 47,000 clones, about 90% of which were seen just once. The ten most abundant clones make up around 2.9% of the sample. The sequenced material came from PBMCs. The receptors were gathered from a woman between 50 and 59 years old in good health and a related stem cell transplant donor.

This clone was seen only once. V gene TRBV19 combines with J gene TRBJ1-5; D remains ambiguous. This CDR3 has 12 amino acids. The germline gives CDR1 LNHDA, CDR2 SQIVND (reference sequence). V shed 5 bases and J shed 7 bases, with 9 bases lying between them. In DNA form, the CDR3 reads TGTGCCAGTAGTCCGAGCCTACAGCCCCAGCATTTT. Protein: CASSPSLQPQHF.

The gene calls are TRBV5-4 and TRBJ1-2, with TRBD1 identical over 7 bases. Germline V gene data show CDR1 as SGHNT and CDR2 as YYREEE (reference sequence). With V trimmed by 0 bases and J by 1 base, 6 bases remained unmatched. This CDR3 contains 16 residues. CDR3 sequence reads: CASSLGGQDSNYGYTF. The CDR3 coding sequence is TGTGCCAGCAGCTTGGGCGGACAGGACAGTAACTATGGCTACACCTTC.

The CDR3 here is CASSLYLTGATNEKLFF. The CDR3 DNA reads as TGCGCCAGCAGTTTATACCTTACAGGGGCAACTAATGAAAAACTGTTTTTT. The chain combines TRBV5-1 with TRBJ1-4; 7 bases are shared with TRBD1. Germline values: CDR1 SGHRS, CDR2 YFSETQ. The CDR3 is 17 residues long. V shed 5 bases, J shed 0 bases, and the junction held 10 bases outside the gene matches.

The V call is TRBV30, the J call TRBJ1-5, with D possibly being TRBD1 (5 bases). The CDR3 contains 14 residues. Trimming shortened V by 1 base and J by 2 bases, and 9 bases separated the two germline ends. Germline values: CDR1 GTSNPN, CDR2 SVGIG (reference sequence). Here the CDR3 DNA reads TGTGCCTGGAGTGCTCCGGGGGGCAATCAGCCCCAGCATTTT. Translation gives CAWSAPGGNQPQHF.

The gene calls are TRBV5-1 and TRBJ2-1; 9 bases match TRBD1. Germline lookup yields CDR1 SGHRS and CDR2 YFSETQ. The CDR3 sequence is 15 residues long. The ends lost 5 bases at V and 3 bases at J; junction bases unmatched: 6. The CDR3 loop is CASRLQGADYNEQFF. In DNA, the CDR3 is TGCGCCAGCAGATTACAGGGGGCGGACTACAATGAGCAGTTCTTC.

The CDR3 region has the DNA TGTGCCAGCTCTCCGGGACTAGCGGTTACCGGGGAGCTGTTTTTT. The encoded protein is CASSPGLAVTGELFF. The V gene is TRBV18, the J gene TRBJ2-2; the match to TRBD2 covers 11 bases. The CDR3 sequence is 15 residues long. Trimming removed 6 bases from V and 5 bases from J; junction bases left unmatched: 5. Germline CDR1 reads KGHSH; CDR2 reads LQKENI.

V is TRBV6-5 and J is TRBJ1-4, with D hard to call. The CDR3 totals 16 residues. The V gene lost 4 bases and the J gene lost 0 bases, with 12 bases spanning the gap. CDR1 is MNHEY, CDR2 SVGAGI, per germline. CDR3 coding DNA: TGTGCCAGCAGTTCAGGCAGATGGGCAACTAATGAAAAACTGTTTTTT. Residues: CASSSGRWATNEKLFF.

The rearrangement uses TRBV18 and TRBJ1-2, with TRBD1 matching 9 bases. Germline values: CDR1 KGHSH, CDR2 LQKENI. The CDR3 covers 15 residues. V dropped 3 bases and J dropped 6; count of bases not matched to a gene: 8. CDR3 nucleotides: TGTGCCAGCTCACCGAAGACAGGGGGTGGCGATGGCTACACCTTC. This encodes CASSPKTGGGDGYTF.

This clone was detected once. The chain carries TRBV14 and TRBJ2-1; 9 positions match TRBD2. Germline CDR1 is SGHDN and CDR2 is FVKESK. The CDR3 has 15 amino acids. V was clipped by 4 bases and J by 9 bases; unmatched bases: 10. The CDR3 DNA sequence: TGTGCCAGCAGCCTTATCTCTAGCGGGAACTCTGAGCAGTTCTTC. It encodes CASSLISSGNSEQFF.

V is TRBV11-2 and J is TRBJ1-1; D might be TRBD1 (6 bases). Trimming shortened V by 1 base and J by 4 bases, and 16 bases separated the two germline ends. The CDR3 covers 16 residues. CDR1 is SGHAT, CDR2 FQNNGV, per germline. Written as DNA, the CDR3 is TGTGCCAGCAGCTTAGGATGGGGGCAGGGCCCCACTGAAGCTTTCTTT. Protein product: CASSLGWGQGPTEAFF.

The CDR3 coding sequence is TGTGCCAGCAGTGCAAATAACGGTGAAAAACTGTTTTTT. Amino acid sequence: CASSANNGEKLFF. This chain links TRBV2 with TRBJ1-4; D is ambiguous. This CDR3 contains 13 residues. Germline CDR1 reads SNHLY; CDR2 reads FYNNEI. Trimming stripped 4 bases from V and 7 bases from J, with 10 bases between. Looking up the rest from reference TRBV2 and TRBJ1-4 gives the full variable domain: EPEVTQTPSHQVTQMGQEVILRCVPISNHLYFYWYRQILGQKVEFLVSFYNNEISEKSEIFDDQFSVERPDGSNFTLKIRSTKLEDSAMYFCASSANNGEKLFFGSGTQLSVL.

CDR3: CASSLGASGGTGELFF. The CDR3 nucleotides are TGTGCCAGCAGCTTAGGGGCTAGCGGGGGAACCGGGGAGCTGTTTTTT. The chain links TRBV7-6 to TRBJ2-2; 10 positions match TRBD2. The ends lost 1 base at V and 5 bases at J; junction bases unmatched: 4. The CDR3 totals 16 residues. In germline, CDR1 is SGHVS, CDR2 FNYEAQ.

V is TRBV7-9 and J is TRBJ2-1; D is undetermined. The CDR3 has 13 residues. V was shortened by 1 base and J by 9 bases, with 10 bases between the two germline ends. Looked up from germline, CDR1 is SEHNR and CDR2 is FQNEAQ (reference sequence). CDR3 sequence reads: CASSLDEWAEQFF. CDR3 nucleotides: TGTGCCAGCAGCTTAGACGAGTGGGCTGAGCAGTTCTTC.

This chain's CDR3 is CASSLPLAGGPDTQYF. Here the CDR3 DNA reads TGTGCCAGCAGTTTGCCACTAGCGGGAGGGCCTGATACGCAGTATTTT. The chain carries TRBV28 and TRBJ2-3; the match to TRBD2 covers 13 bases. Germline CDR1 is MDHEN and CDR2 is SYDVKM. Germline trimming cut 3 bases from V and 6 bases from J; bases unmatched to any gene: 6. CDR3 length: 16 amino acids.

The chain has TRBV18 and TRBJ1-1, with a tentative D call TRBD1 (6 bases). The CDR3 totals 14 residues. The V end lost 3 bases, the J end lost 2 bases, and 10 bases lay between the germline ends. Germline V gene sequence: CDR1 KGHSH, CDR2 LQKENI. CDR3 DNA sequence: TGTGCCAGCTCACCTGTGGACAGCAACACTGAAGCTTTCTTT. It yields the protein CASSPVDSNTEAFF. The full variable domain, its missing parts supplied by reference TRBV18 and TRBJ1-1, is NAGVMQNPRHLVRRRGQEARLRCSPMKGHSHVYWYRQLPEEGLKFMVYLQKENIIDESGMPKERFSAEFPKEGPSILRIQQVVRGDSAAYFCASSPVDSNTEAFFGQGTRLTVV.

This clone was seen only once. The chain joins TRBV7-9 to TRBJ2-1, with 8 positions matching TRBD2. This CDR3 comprises 16 residues. V was pared by 5 bases and J by 0 bases, with 6 bases of the junction left unmatched. The germline gives CDR1 SEHNR, CDR2 FQNEAQ (reference sequence). CDR3 bases: TGTGCCAGCAGCCCCCCGGGACTAGGCTCCTACAATGAGCAGTTCTTC. Translating gives CASSPPGLGSYNEQFF.

The gene calls are TRBV18 and TRBJ2-5, with TRBD1 identical over 9 bases. The better agreement between TRBJ2-7 and the DNA end casts doubt on the J call. The germline CDR1 and CDR2 sequences are KGHSH and LQKENI. The CDR3 has 14 amino acids. CDR3 residues: CASRGQGSSYEQYF. The CDR3 nucleotides are TGTGCCAGCCGAGGACAGGGGAGCTCCTACGAGCAGTACTTC.

The rearrangement uses TRBV19 and TRBJ1-2, with 9 nucleotides matching TRBD1. The V and J ends lost 5 bases and 3 bases, in that order; junction bases with no gene match: 4. Germline CDR1 and CDR2: LNHDA and SQIVND (reference sequence). This CDR3 has 14 residues. The CDR3 DNA sequence: TGTGCCAGTAGTGGGACAGGGACGCACTATGGCTACACCTTC. Protein product: CASSGTGTHYGYTF.

A single count supports this clone. The V gene is TRBV19, the J gene TRBJ2-1; D is unresolved. This CDR3 region has 13 residues. Trimming removed 6 bases at V and 7 bases at J, with 13 bases between. Germline assignment: CDR1 LNHDA and CDR2 SQIVND (reference sequence). CDR3 nucleotide sequence: TGTGCCAGTAGAATTAACCAGGATAATGAGCAGTTCTTC. Its protein is CASRINQDNEQFF.

The chain has TRBV9 and TRBJ1-4, with D possibly matching TRBD1 (6 bases). The CDR3 length is 16 residues. The V and J ends lost 3 bases and 3 bases respectively, with 15 bases between them. CDR1 and CDR2 (germline): SGDLS, YYNGEE. The chain's CDR3 is CASSASGGPANEKLFF. In nucleotides, the CDR3 is TGTGCCAGCAGCGCCTCGGGGGGGCCGGCTAATGAAAAACTGTTTTTT.